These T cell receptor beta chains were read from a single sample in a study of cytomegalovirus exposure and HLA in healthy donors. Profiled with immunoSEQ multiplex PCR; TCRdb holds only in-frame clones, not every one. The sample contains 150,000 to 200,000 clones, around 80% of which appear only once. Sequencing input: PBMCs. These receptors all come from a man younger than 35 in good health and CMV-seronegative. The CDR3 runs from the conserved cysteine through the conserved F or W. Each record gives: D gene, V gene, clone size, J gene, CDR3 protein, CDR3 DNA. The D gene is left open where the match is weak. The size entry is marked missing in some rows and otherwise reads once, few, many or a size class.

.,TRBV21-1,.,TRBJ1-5,CASSKEVDRESQPQHF,TGTGCCAGCAGCAAAGAGGTGGACAGGGAGAGTCAGCCCCAGCATTTT
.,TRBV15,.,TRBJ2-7,CATSRLVTSYEQYF,TGTGCCACCAGCAGACTAGTAACGAGCTACGAGCAGTACTTC
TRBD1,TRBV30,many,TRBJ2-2,CAWSVRDRDTGELFF,TGTGCCTGGAGTGTACGGGACAGGGACACCGGGGAGCTGTTTTTT
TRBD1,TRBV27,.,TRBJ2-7,CASSKDRVSYEQYF,TGTGCCAGCAGTAAGGACAGGGTATCCTACGAGCAGTACTTC
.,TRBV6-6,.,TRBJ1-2,CASSDAEDYGYTF,TGTGCCAGCAGTGACGCCGAGGACTATGGCTACACCTTC
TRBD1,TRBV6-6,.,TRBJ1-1,CASSYSLTGATEAFF,TGTGCCAGCAGTTACTCCCTGACAGGGGCCACTGAAGCTTTCTTT
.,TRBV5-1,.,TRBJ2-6,CASSFQTGANVLTF,TGCGCCAGCAGCTTTCAGACTGGGGCCAACGTCCTGACTTTC
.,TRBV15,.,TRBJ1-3,CATSRYSGNTIYF,TGTGCCACCAGCCGGTACTCTGGAAACACCATATATTTT
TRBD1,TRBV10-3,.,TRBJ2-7,CASRQGPYEQYF,TGTGCCTCAAGACAGGGGCCCTACGAGCAGTACTTC
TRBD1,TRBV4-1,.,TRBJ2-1,CASSQGQGALYNEQFF,TGCGCCAGCAGCCAAGGACAGGGGGCCCTCTACAATGAGCAGTTCTTC
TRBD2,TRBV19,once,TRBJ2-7,CASSIPGRGGSYEQYF,TGTGCCAGTAGTATCCCGGGACGGGGGGGCTCCTACGAGCAGTACTTC
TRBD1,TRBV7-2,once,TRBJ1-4,CASSLDRGSEKLFF,TGTGCCAGCAGCTTAGACAGGGGGAGTGAAAAACTGTTTTTT
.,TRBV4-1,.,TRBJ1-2,CASSQDNSFGYTF,TGCGCCAGCAGCCAAGATAATTCTTTCGGCTACACCTTC
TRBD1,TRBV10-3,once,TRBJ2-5,CAISRTGETQYF,TGTGCCATCAGCCGGACAGGGGAGACCCAGTACTTC
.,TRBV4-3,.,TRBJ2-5,CASSQDRPAPGETQYF,TGCGCCAGCAGCCAAGATAGACCGGCCCCAGGGGAGACCCAGTACTTC
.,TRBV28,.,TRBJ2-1,CASTPRFGDSEQFF,TGTGCCAGCACCCCTCGTTTTGGGGACTCAGAGCAGTTCTTC
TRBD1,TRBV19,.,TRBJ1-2,CASSSRDRTNYGYTF,TGTGCCAGTAGTTCCCGGGACAGAACAAACTATGGCTACACCTTC
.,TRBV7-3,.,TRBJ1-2,CASSLTPGNYGYTF,TGTGCCAGCAGCTTAACGCCAGGGAACTATGGCTACACCTTC
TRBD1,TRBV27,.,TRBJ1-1,CASSFISPGQGMTEAFF,TGTGCCAGCAGTTTTATTTCACCGGGACAGGGGATGACTGAAGCTTTCTTT
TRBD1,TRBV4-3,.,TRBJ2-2,CASSQGRQGVENTGELFF,TGCGCCAGCAGCCAAGGTAGACAGGGGGTCGAAAACACCGGGGAGCTGTTTTTT
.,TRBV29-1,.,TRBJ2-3,CSARNTDTQYF,TGCAGCGCCAGAAACACAGATACGCAGTATTTT
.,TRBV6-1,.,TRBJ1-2,CASSEALLPRCGYTF,TGTGCCAGCAGTGAAGCGCTTCTCCCCAGGTGCGGCTACACCTTC
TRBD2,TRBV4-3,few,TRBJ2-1,CASSQTPGGFYNEQFF,TGCGCCAGCAGCCAAACCCCCGGGGGGTTCTACAATGAGCAGTTCTTC
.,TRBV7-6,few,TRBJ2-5,CASSLERRGRQETQYF,TGTGCCAGCAGCTTAGAGAGGCGAGGTCGCCAAGAGACCCAGTACTTC
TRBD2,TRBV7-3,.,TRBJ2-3,CASSGSFADTQYF,TGTGCCAGTAGCGGGAGCTTTGCAGATACGCAGTATTTT
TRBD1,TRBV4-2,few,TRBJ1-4,CASSHPTGSNEKLFF,TGTGCCAGCAGCCACCCGACAGGGTCTAATGAAAAACTGTTTTTT